This T cell receptor beta chain originates from a study of regulatory T cells in long-lasting Graves disease. Study in general: Antithyroid drug intake by newly diagnosed Graves' patients had lasted under 3 months. Points from the study as a whole: Persistent disease showed a preference for TRBV28, TRBJ1-2 and TRBJ2-5.

The sample's time point: newly diagnosed GD, antithyroid drugs for less than 3 months. Generation of the TCR library employed RNA extracted from PBMCs. This clonotype turned up a few times. Its target is not known. Germline lookup yields CDR1 SGDLS and CDR2 YYNGEE. The length of the CDR3 is 12 residues. Trimming shortened V by 4 bases and J by 2 bases, and 5 bases separated the two germline ends. Both iRepertoire HTBI primers and Arm-PCR of CDR3 regions were used to build the TCR beta libraries. One entry per CDR3 protein, called by TCRdb with MiXCR from the multiplex PCR reads. Of roughly 610,000 distinct CDR3 sequences listed, 15% to 20% were seen once; the top ten hold more than 10%. These same data were also listed under a study on T cells in Graves' hyperthyroidism and ophthalmopathy. That publication notes: Orbital computed tomography, thyroid ultrasound, serum thyroxine and TRAb, and clinical symptoms together informed the diagnoses.

This sequence was found in a man aged 18 to 35 with Graves disease. This chain connects TRBV9 to TRBJ2-3; no clear D gene. This specimen consisted of peripheral blood mononuclear cells (PBMCs), obtained at new diagnosis, from a patient treated with antithyroid drugs. CDR3 in amino acids: CASSTATDTQYF. The CDR3 DNA reads TGTGCCAGCAGCACCGCCACAGATACGCAGTATTTT.